The TCR beta chain described here comes from a study of vaccination and CD4 T cells after COVID-19. In the study overall: Each participant was administered two doses of a vaccine, which was either BNT162b2 or mRNA-1273.

Study-wide findings and caveats: Median 86.3% of reactive clones detected in convalescent patients emerged only post-vaccination. Relatively few convalescent patients were studied; early post-infection timepoints were not included.

Positive PCR dates covered March to December 2020, before US Alpha, Beta and Delta variants. TCRdb recomputed calls from the PCR reads with MiXCR, one row per CDR3 protein. The repertoire holds approximately 19,000 distinct CDR3 sequences, with 55% to 65% as singletons. Of note for this clonotype: The target antigen is unknown.

CDR1 is DFQATT and CDR2 is SNEGSKA in the germline V gene (reference sequence). The V and J ends lost 5 bases and 4 bases respectively, with 9 bases between them. The CDR3 contains 12 residues. This chain joins TRBV20-1 and TRBJ1-3; a weak D match, TRBD1 (5 bases). The specimen was CD4+ T cells from blood, collected before SARS-CoV-2 vaccination. This sequence was found in a human donor who had recovered from COVID-19. CDR3 sequence (DNA): TGCAGTGCTCTGACAGCCGGAAACACCATATATTTT. Translating gives CSALTAGNTIYF.